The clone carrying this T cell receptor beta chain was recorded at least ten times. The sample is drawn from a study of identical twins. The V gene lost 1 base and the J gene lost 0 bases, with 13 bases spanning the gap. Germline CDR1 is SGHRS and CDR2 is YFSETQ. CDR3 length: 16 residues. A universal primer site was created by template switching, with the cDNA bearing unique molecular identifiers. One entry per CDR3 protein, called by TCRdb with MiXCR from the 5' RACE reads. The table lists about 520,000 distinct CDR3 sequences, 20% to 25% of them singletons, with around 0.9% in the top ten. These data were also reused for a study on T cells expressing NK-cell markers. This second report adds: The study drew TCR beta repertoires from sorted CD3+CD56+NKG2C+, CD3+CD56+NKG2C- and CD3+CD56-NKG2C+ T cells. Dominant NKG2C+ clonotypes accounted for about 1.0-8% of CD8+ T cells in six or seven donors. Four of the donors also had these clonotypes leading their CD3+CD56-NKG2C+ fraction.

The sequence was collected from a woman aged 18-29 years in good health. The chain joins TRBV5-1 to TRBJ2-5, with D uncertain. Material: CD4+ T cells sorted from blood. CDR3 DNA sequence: TGCGCCAGCAGCTTGCCGCGGACGGCGTACCAAGAGACCCAGTACTTC. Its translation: CASSLPRTAYQETQYF.